These T cell receptor beta chains were read from a single sample in a study of metastatic and nonmetastatic thyroid tumors. TCRdb re-processed the PCR reads through MiXCR. The data contain about 16,000 clones, 15% to 19% of them singletons. The sample consisted of blood. These receptors were taken from a female donor with papillary thyroid cancer or a benign thyroid nodule (not recorded which). Some clones in this sample may be carry-over from other donors' samples. Each CDR3 is given with its conserved first and last residue. The order of the fields is clone size, D gene, V gene, J gene, CDR3 protein, CDR3 DNA. D genes are given only for firm matches. Part of the rows lack a size; the others show once, few, many or a class for expanded clones.

size: many; D: NA; V: TRBV13; J: TRBJ2-3; CDR3: CASSFLTSGSTDTQYF; DNA: TGTGCCAGCAGCTTTCTAACAAGCGGGAGCACAGATACGCAGTATTTT
size: few; D: NA; V: TRBV12-3/TRBV12-4; J: TRBJ1-5; CDR3: CVISFTGRQPQHF; DNA: TGTGTCATCAGTTTCACCGGACGTCAGCCCCAGCATTTT
size: many; D: NA; V: TRBV11-2; J: TRBJ2-7; CDR3: CASSFGSGEQYF; DNA: TGTGCCAGCAGCTTCGGTAGCGGCGAGCAGTACTTC
size: many; D: NA; V: TRBV29-1; J: TRBJ1-2; CDR3: CSVGALYYGYTF; DNA: TGCAGCGTTGGAGCACTGTACTATGGCTACACCTTC
size: NA; D: NA; V: TRBV28; J: TRBJ2-7; CDR3: CAIVEDGSDVSEQYF; DNA: TGTGCCATCGTTGAGGACGGCAGCGACGTGAGCGAGCAGTACTTC
size: many; D: TRBD2; V: TRBV9; J: TRBJ2-3; CDR3: CASSGTSGRGTDTQYF; DNA: TGTGCCAGCAGCGGGACTAGCGGGAGGGGGACAGATACGCAGTATTTT
size: NA; D: NA; V: TRBV5-1; J: TRBJ2-5; CDR3: CASSDTGAGETQYF; DNA: TGCGCCAGCAGCGATACAGGGGCGGGGGAGACCCAGTACTTC
size: many; D: NA; V: TRBV12-3/TRBV12-4; J: TRBJ1-1; CDR3: CATMAGAKSWIGEAFF; DNA: TGTGCAACTATGGCAGGGGCCAAGTCCTGGATTGGTGAAGCTTTCTTT
size: many; D: TRBD1; V: TRBV20-1; J: TRBJ2-3; CDR3: CSASGTGGTDTQYF; DNA: TGCAGTGCCTCCGGGACAGGGGGCACGGATACGCAGTATTTT
size: many; D: TRBD1; V: TRBV18; J: TRBJ1-4; CDR3: CASSPIRTGEGEKLFF; DNA: TGTGCCAGCTCACCAATTCGGACAGGGGAAGGTGAAAAACTGTTTTTT
size: NA; D: NA; V: TRBV20-1; J: TRBJ2-5; CDR3: CSAPRALHRDVWETQYF; DNA: TGCAGTGCTCCTAGAGCCCTCCACAGGGATGTTTGGGAGACCCAGTACTTC
size: medium-sized; D: NA; V: TRBV6-5; J: TRBJ2-5; CDR3: CASSYQGKETQYF; DNA: TGTGCCAGCAGTTACCAGGGGAAAGAGACCCAGTACTTC
size: many; D: NA; V: TRBV13; J: TRBJ1-1; CDR3: CASSFRPSAFF; DNA: TGTGCCAGCAGCTTCCGACCGTCGGCTTTCTTT
size: few; D: TRBD1; V: TRBV12-3/TRBV12-4; J: TRBJ2-7; CDR3: CASSTGTGVLYEQYF; DNA: TGTGCCAGCAGTACAGGGACAGGGGTTCTCTACGAGCAGTACTTC
size: few; D: TRBD2; V: TRBV12-3/TRBV12-4; J: TRBJ2-1; CDR3: CASSFTTSGKGEQFF; DNA: TGTGCCAGCAGTTTCACGACTAGCGGGAAGGGGGAGCAGTTCTTC
size: many; D: NA; V: TRBV20-1; J: TRBJ1-4; CDR3: CSASPRLNNEKLFF; DNA: TGCAGTGCTAGCCCCCGACTCAATAATGAAAAACTGTTTTTT
size: many; D: NA; V: TRBV15; J: TRBJ2-3; CDR3: CATSRDGVSTDTQYF; DNA: TGTGCCACCAGCAGAGATGGGGTTAGCACAGATACGCAGTATTTT
size: NA; D: TRBD1; V: TRBV5-1; J: TRBJ1-6; CDR3: CASSLGDRGHSPLHF; DNA: TGCGCCAGCAGCTTGGGGGACAGGGGCCATTCACCCCTCCACTTT
size: medium-sized; D: NA; V: TRBV24-1; J: TRBJ1-5; CDR3: CATSMGNQPQHF; DNA: TGTGCCACCAGTATGGGCAATCAGCCCCAGCATTTT
size: many; D: TRBD1; V: TRBV4-1; J: TRBJ1-4; CDR3: CASSQEETGGPNEKLFF; DNA: TGCGCCAGCAGCCAAGAGGAGACAGGGGGCCCTAATGAAAAACTGTTTTTT
size: many; D: TRBD2; V: TRBV20-1; J: TRBJ2-1; CDR3: CSAGTSGSNEQFF; DNA: TGCAGTGCTGGGACTAGCGGGAGTAATGAGCAGTTCTTC
size: NA; D: NA; V: TRBV11-2; J: TRBJ2-5; CDR3: CASSLSAGSQETQYF; DNA: TGTGCCAGCAGCTTAAGTGCGGGTTCTCAAGAGACCCAGTACTTC
size: medium-sized; D: NA; V: TRBV12-3/TRBV12-4; J: TRBJ1-1; CDR3: CASSTSGGAEAFF; DNA: TGTGCCAGCAGTACATCCGGAGGGGCTGAAGCTTTCTTT
size: many; D: TRBD1; V: TRBV7-9; J: TRBJ2-2; CDR3: CASSSRTGGTGELFF; DNA: TGTGCCAGCAGCTCAAGGACAGGGGGAACCGGGGAGCTGTTTTTT
size: medium-sized; D: NA; V: TRBV6-1; J: TRBJ2-7; CDR3: CASSEAVSEFYEQYF; DNA: TGTGCCAGCAGTGAAGCGGTTTCGGAATTCTACGAGCAGTACTTC
size: few; D: NA; V: TRBV6-1; J: TRBJ2-7; CDR3: CASSPTSGFPCEQYF; DNA: TGTGCCAGCAGTCCTACTTCCGGGTTTCCCTGCGAGCAGTACTTC
size: many; D: TRBD1; V: TRBV7-9; J: TRBJ1-5; CDR3: CASSLTGGSNQPQHF; DNA: TGTGCCAGCAGCTTAACAGGGGGGAGCAATCAGCCCCAGCATTTT
size: many; D: TRBD2; V: TRBV18; J: TRBJ2-7; CDR3: CASSQAGGSYEQYF; DNA: TGTGCCAGCTCACAAGCGGGGGGCTCCTACGAGCAGTACTTC
size: many; D: TRBD1; V: TRBV14; J: TRBJ2-7; CDR3: CASSPRTGKADLRGQYF; DNA: TGTGCCAGCAGCCCCCGGACAGGGAAGGCTGACCTACGGGGGCAGTACTTC
size: many; D: NA; V: TRBV9; J: TRBJ2-5; CDR3: CASSVGGSQETQYF; DNA: TGTGCCAGCAGCGTAGGTGGTAGTCAAGAGACCCAGTACTTC
size: few; D: NA; V: TRBV6-1; J: TRBJ1-6; CDR3: CASGYLGVSPLHF; DNA: TGTGCCAGCGGGTATCTAGGAGTTTCACCCCTCCACTTT
size: many; D: TRBD1; V: TRBV24-1; J: TRBJ1-5; CDR3: CATSDFQVPPGTGSGQPQHF; DNA: TGTGCCACCAGTGATTTCCAAGTCCCTCCGGGGACAGGGTCCGGTCAGCCCCAGCATTTT
size: medium-sized; D: NA; V: TRBV19; J: TRBJ1-2; CDR3: CASSIGRPYGYTF; DNA: TGTGCCAGTAGTATCGGACGGCCCTATGGCTACACCTTC
size: NA; D: TRBD2; V: TRBV28; J: TRBJ2-3; CDR3: CASSLEWLAGGTDTQYF; DNA: TGTGCCAGCAGTTTAGAATGGCTAGCGGGAGGGACAGATACGCAGTATTTT
size: many; D: NA; V: TRBV10-3; J: TRBJ1-4; CDR3: CAISESFLGADNEKLFF; DNA: TGTGCCATCAGTGAGTCGTTTCTGGGGGCGGATAATGAAAAACTGTTTTTT
size: medium-sized; D: NA; V: TRBV5-1; J: TRBJ1-2; CDR3: CASSFGTTLNYGYTF; DNA: TGCGCCAGCAGCTTTGGAACGACCTTAAACTATGGCTACACCTTC
size: many; D: TRBD1; V: TRBV3-1; J: TRBJ1-2; CDR3: CASSQGDRGGYGYTF; DNA: TGTGCCAGCAGCCAAGGGGACAGGGGAGGGTATGGCTACACCTTC
size: few; D: TRBD2; V: TRBV6-1; J: TRBJ2-1; CDR3: CASSEGTSGGDEQFF; DNA: TGTGCCAGCAGTGAAGGGACTAGCGGGGGGGATGAGCAGTTCTTC
size: few; D: TRBD1; V: TRBV27; J: TRBJ2-4; CDR3: CASSLIGTGKNIKYF; DNA: TGTGCCAGCAGCCTAATAGGGACAGGGAAAAACATTAAGTACTTC
size: many; D: NA; V: TRBV20-1; J: TRBJ1-1; CDR3: CSAREGTAAPEAFF; DNA: TGCAGTGCTAGAGAAGGGACGGCTGCCCCTGAAGCTTTCTTT
size: many; D: NA; V: TRBV10-2; J: TRBJ2-6; CDR3: CASSDTGSGANVLTF; DNA: TGCGCCAGCAGTGATACCGGCTCTGGGGCCAACGTCCTGACTTTC
size: many; D: TRBD2; V: TRBV12-5; J: TRBJ2-2; CDR3: CASGLVLGEGTLTGELFF; DNA: TGTGCTAGTGGTTTGGTACTTGGGGAGGGCACCCTCACCGGGGAGCTGTTTTTT
size: few; D: NA; V: TRBV19; J: TRBJ2-2; CDR3: CATLGGHGELFF; DNA: TGTGCCACCCTGGGTGGCCACGGGGAGCTGTTTTTT